These 6 T cell receptor beta chains were sequenced from one sample in a study of cytomegalovirus exposure and HLA in healthy donors. The PCR ran on 60 Vbeta and 13 Jbeta primers. TCRdb keeps only in-frame clones here, not all; method: immunoSEQ multiplex PCR. This sample has around 120,000 clones, with 65% to 80% found just once. The source material was PBMCs. Source of these receptors: a man aged 25 to 40 in good health and CMV-seronegative.

The V call is TRBV19, the J call TRBJ2-2; D possibly corresponds to TRBD2 (5 bases). The CDR3 is made up of 17 amino acids. V was cut by 3 bases and J by 2 bases, with 16 bases left in between. Germline V gene sequence: CDR1 LNHDA, CDR2 SQIVND (reference sequence). DNA for the CDR3: TGTGCCAGTAGTATCCGGGCGAAACTAGTTAACACCGGGGAGCTGTTTTTT. Its translation is CASSIRAKLVNTGELFF.

The chain joins TRBV5-4 to TRBJ2-3; D call uncertain. CDR1 SGHNT and CDR2 YYREEE come from the germline V gene (reference sequence). V dropped 1 base and J dropped 0 bases, with 3 bases sitting between them. The CDR3 loop spans 13 amino acids. CDR3 amino acids: CASSLTSTDTQYF. The CDR3 DNA reads as TGTGCCAGCAGCTTGACTAGCACAGATACGCAGTATTTT. Combining the CDR3 with reference TRBV5-4 and TRBJ2-3 gives the whole variable domain ETGVTQSPTHLIKTRGQQVTLRCSSQSGHNTVSWYQQALGQGPQFIFQYYREEENGRGNFPPRFSGLQFPNYSSELNVNALELDDSALYLCASSLTSTDTQYFGPGTRLTVL.

The chain uses TRBV4-3 and TRBJ2-2; TRBD2 agrees at 9 bases. Trimming took 4 bases from V and 7 from J; bases not matched to a gene: 4. The CDR3 consists of 14 residues. From germline, CDR1 is LGHNA and CDR2 YSLEER. CDR3 nucleotides: TGCGCCAGCAGCCTTAGCGGGGGAAGCGGGGAGCTGTTTTTT. Amino acids: CASSLSGGSGELFF.

The chain is built from TRBV6-5 and TRBJ2-7; TRBD1 aligns across 9 bases. V dropped 5 bases and J dropped 4; count of bases not matched to a gene: 9. Germline assignment: CDR1 MNHEY and CDR2 SVGAGI. The CDR3 has 15 residues. The CDR3 reads CASSRGTGQKYEQYF. Here the CDR3 DNA reads TGTGCCAGCAGTCGCGGGACAGGGCAGAAGTACGAGCAGTACTTC.

CDR3 nucleotide sequence: TGTGCCAGCAGTTTTGTAAGCCAGCCCCAGCATTTT. It yields the protein CASSFVSQPQHF. J is TRBJ1-5 and V is TRBV28; D remains unclear. Germline V gene sequence: CDR1 MDHEN, CDR2 SYDVKM. The CDR3 loop spans 12 amino acids. The ends were cut back, 3 bases at V and 7 bases at J, with 7 bases in the middle.

The chain has TRBV30 and TRBJ1-6, with TRBD1 as a possible D gene (6 bases). Germline V gives CDR1 GTSNPN, CDR2 SVGIG (reference sequence). V shed 2 bases and J shed 10 bases, with 15 bases lying between them. The CDR3 extends over 14 amino acids. CDR3 in DNA: TGTGCCTGGAGTCAAACAGGGACACGCTCACCCCTCCACTTT. Residues: CAWSQTGTRSPLHF. Supplemented by reference TRBV30 and TRBJ1-6, the full variable domain reads SQTIHQWPATLVQPVGSPLSLECTVEGTSNPNLYWYRQAAGRGLQLLFYSVGIGQISSEVPQNLSASRPQDRQFILSSKKLLLSDSGFYLCAWSQTGTRSPLHFGNGTRLTVT.